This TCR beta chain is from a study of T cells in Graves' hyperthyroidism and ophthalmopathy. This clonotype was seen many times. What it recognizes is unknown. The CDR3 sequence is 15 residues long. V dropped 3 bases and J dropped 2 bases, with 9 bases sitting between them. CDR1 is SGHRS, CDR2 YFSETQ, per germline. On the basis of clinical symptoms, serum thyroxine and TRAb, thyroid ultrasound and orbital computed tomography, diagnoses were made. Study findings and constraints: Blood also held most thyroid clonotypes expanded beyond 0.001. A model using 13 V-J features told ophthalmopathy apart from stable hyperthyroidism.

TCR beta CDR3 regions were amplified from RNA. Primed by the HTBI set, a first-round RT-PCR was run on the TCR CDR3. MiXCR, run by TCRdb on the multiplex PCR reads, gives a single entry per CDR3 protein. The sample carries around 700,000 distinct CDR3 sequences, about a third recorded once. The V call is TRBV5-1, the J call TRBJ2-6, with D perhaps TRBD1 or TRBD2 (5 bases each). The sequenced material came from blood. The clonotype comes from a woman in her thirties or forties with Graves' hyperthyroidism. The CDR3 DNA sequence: TGCGCCAGCAGCTCCGGGGCAGCTGGGGCCAACGTCCTGACTTTC. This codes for CASSSGAAGANVLTF.